This T cell receptor (beta chain) originates from a study of post-analysis software for immune sequencing data. Study-level background: Secondary progressive, relapsing-remitting and progressive-relapsing multiple sclerosis were among the included disease courses.

Every TCR beta cDNA library bore unique molecular identifiers. Each sample of about 0.95 to 11 million input T cells yielded around 500,000 cDNA molecules, so each molecule approximated one T cell. From the PCR reads, TCRdb called clonotypes with MiXCR, one entry per CDR3 protein. Here the sample spans hundreds of thousands of distinct CDR3 sequences, approximately 60% being singletons. Germline trimming cut 2 bases from V and 6 bases from J; bases unmatched to any gene: 3. The CDR3 is made up of 14 amino acids. This clonotype was picked up many times. Its specificity is unknown. General study findings and limits: Controls showed lower frequencies than patients for five TRBV segments, and TRBV5-6, TRBV5-1 and TRBV20-1 were among these. Under F measure analysis, samples from one preparation batch co-clustered strongly.

The gene calls are TRBV12-3 or TRBV12-4 and TRBJ2-2; 7 nucleotides line up with TRBD1. This TCR derives from a girl aged 2-9 years with multiple sclerosis. The sample was blood. The CDR3 bases are TGTGCCAGCAGTTTATCAGGGGGTGCCGGGGAGCTGTTTTTT. Translating gives CASSLSGGAGELFF.